This passage covers 24 T cell receptor beta chains from one sample sequenced in a study of OX40 agonist ivuxolimab in advanced cancers. Sequenced by immunoSEQ multiplex PCR; TCRdb stores in-frame clones only, minus some. The sample holds about 69,000 clones, 80% to 95% seen once. Specimen: CD4+ or CD8+ T cells sorted from blood, collected in a trial of the OX40 agonist ivuxolimab. The receptor source for this set is an adult with an advanced solid tumor such as melanoma, head and neck, liver or kidney cancer.

The V gene is TRBV27, the J gene TRBJ2-7; tentatively, D is TRBD2 (6 bases). Trimming took 6 bases from V and 3 from J, leaving 18 bases between them. The germline CDR1 and CDR2 sequences are MNHEY and SMNVEV (reference sequence). The CDR3 totals 15 residues. The CDR3 DNA reads as TGTGCCAGCAGCCGGCAACTAGCCTCAATCTACGAGCAGTACTTC. Translated: CASSRQLASIYEQYF.

This clone has just a few counts. This chain uses TRBV6-1 with TRBJ2-2; D is uncertain. Germline V gives CDR1 MNHNS, CDR2 SASEGT. V lost 7 bases, J lost 4 bases, and 13 bases lay in between. There are 14 residues in the CDR3. The CDR3 region is CASTAATTTGELFF. In DNA form, the CDR3 reads TGTGCCAGCACAGCAGCTACCACCACCGGGGAGCTGTTTTTT.

The chain uses TRBV27 and TRBJ1-4; no reliable D call. This CDR3 is built from 12 residues. The germline V and J ends were trimmed by 3 bases and 11 bases, with 10 bases remaining between them. Per the germline V gene, CDR1 is MNHEY and CDR2 is SMNVEV (reference sequence). DNA for the CDR3: TGTGCCAGCAGTTTCCTCGGTAGCAAACTGTTTTTT. Translating it yields CASSFLGSKLFF.

The V call is TRBV9, the J call TRBJ2-2; a weak D match, TRBD2 (6 bases). This CDR3 is built from 16 residues. Trimming shortened V by 2 bases and J by 0 bases, and 11 bases separated the two germline ends. The germline V gene has CDR1 SGDLS and CDR2 YYNGEE. In DNA, the CDR3 is TGTGCCAGCAGCGTGGCCGGGACTTCGAACACCGGGGAGCTGTTTTTT. It yields the protein CASSVAGTSNTGELFF.

This chain uses TRBV7-8 with TRBJ2-7; TRBD1 aligns across 9 bases. This CDR3 contains 14 residues. Germline CDR1 and CDR2: SGHVS and FQNEAQ. V shed 6 bases, J shed 5 bases, and the junction held 8 bases outside the gene matches. The CDR3 bases are TGTGCCAGCAGGCGGGAACAGGGGGCCGACGAGCAGTACTTC. Its protein product is CASRREQGADEQYF.

This sequence joins TRBV10-1 and TRBJ2-2; D gene uncertain. This CDR3 is built from 13 residues. V lost 2 bases, J lost 4 bases, and 5 bases lay in between. Germline V gene data show CDR1 as WNHNN and CDR2 as SYGVQD (reference sequence). The CDR3 spells CASSELFTGELFF. The CDR3 bases are TGCGCCAGCAGTGAGCTGTTCACCGGGGAGCTGTTTTTT.

This clone was observed a single time. The rearrangement joins TRBV9 to TRBJ2-2; 14 bases are shared with TRBD2. The germline gives CDR1 SGDLS, CDR2 YYNGEE. This CDR3 is built from 17 residues. V shed 2 bases and J 4 bases; nucleotides not matched to a gene: 4. CDR3 sequence reads: CASSVLGLAGGTGELFF. The CDR3 nucleotides are TGTGCCAGCAGCGTGCTAGGACTAGCGGGAGGCACCGGGGAGCTGTTTTTT.

In regard to this clone: The junction differs from germline at one of its ends, possibly a read error. V gene TRBV7-7 combines with J gene TRBJ2-5; 7 nucleotides align to TRBD2. The CDR3 extends over 14 amino acids. Per germline, CDR1 SSHAT and CDR2 FNYEAQ (reference sequence). The chain's CDR3 is CASSWSLAEETQYF. The CDR3 DNA follows: TGTGCTAGCAGCTGGTCTCTAGCGGAAGAGACCCAGTACTTC.

The chain combines TRBV10-2 with TRBJ1-1; D is perhaps TRBD1 (5 bases). Trimming cost V 2 bases and J 7 bases, with 8 bases left between them. This CDR3 has 12 residues. From germline, CDR1 is WSHSY and CDR2 SAAADI. The CDR3 coding sequence is TGCGCCAGCAGTGAGCGGGGGGATGAAGCTTTCTTT. Protein product: CASSERGDEAFF.

This clone was seen just once. The V and J genes are TRBV15 and TRBJ2-4; a possible D gene is TRBD1 (6 bases). Germline CDR1 and CDR2: LNHNV and YYDKDF (reference sequence). V was clipped by 0 bases and J by 8 bases, with 14 bases between them. This CDR3 spans 15 amino acids. CDR3 amino acids: CATSRDYRAGDIQYF. Here the CDR3 DNA reads TGTGCCACCAGCAGAGACTACAGGGCAGGAGACATTCAGTACTTC.

The CDR3 sequence: CASSIPSGSSYNEQFF. Here the CDR3 DNA reads TGTGCCAGTAGTATACCTAGCGGGAGCTCCTACAATGAGCAGTTCTTC. This sequence joins TRBV19 and TRBJ2-1; the match to TRBD2 covers 10 bases. After removal of 2 bases from V and 0 bases from J, the junction contained 1 base not matched to a gene. This CDR3 has 16 residues. Germline CDR1 reads LNHDA; CDR2 reads SQIVND (reference sequence).

This clone appeared a few times. J is TRBJ1-2 and V is TRBV5-4, with 7 bases fitting TRBD1. The CDR3 extends over 13 amino acids. CDR1 and CDR2 from the germline V gene are SGHNT and YYREEE (reference sequence). The V segment lost 5 bases and the J segment 5 bases; nucleotides outside the gene matches: 6. The CDR3 DNA reads as TGTGCCAGCAGGAGCGACAGGGAGTATGGCTACACCTTC. Its protein is CASRSDREYGYTF.

V and J are TRBV27 and TRBJ1-1; 7 positions match TRBD1. The CDR3 covers 16 residues. V lost 4 bases and J lost 1; bases outside the gene matches: 9. The germline gives CDR1 MNHEY, CDR2 SMNVEV (reference sequence). The CDR3 DNA is TGTGCCAGCAGTTGGGGACCGGGACAGCCGAACACTGAAGCTTTCTTT. This gives the protein CASSWGPGQPNTEAFF.

The rearrangement joins TRBV6-5 to TRBJ2-7, with TRBD2 matching over 11 bases. Germline V CDR1 and CDR2: MNHEY, SVGAGI. CDR3 length: 13 residues. Trimming cost V 6 bases and J 12 bases; bases outside gene matches: 10. The CDR3, as DNA: TGTGCCAGCAGCGAGACGACTAGCGGGACTAGGTACTTC. Its protein product is CASSETTSGTRYF.

The chain joins TRBV9 to TRBJ2-7; 8 bases agree with TRBD2. The CDR3 covers 15 residues. V trimming: 4 bases; J trimming: 2 bases; junction bases outside the gene matches: 8. CDR1 and CDR2 from the germline V gene are SGDLS and YYNGEE. The CDR3 nucleotides are TGTGCCAGCAGCCCAAGCGGGAGCCCTACCTACGAGCAGTACTTC. This codes for CASSPSGSPTYEQYF.

The chain carries TRBV11-2 and TRBJ1-2; no clear D. Germline V gene sequence: CDR1 SGHAT, CDR2 FQNNGV. Trimming removed 4 bases at V and 6 bases at J, with 21 bases between. This CDR3 contains 16 residues. The CDR3 DNA follows: TGTGCCAGCAGCTCCCCCAAAAGTAGGCGGAACAATGGCTACACCTTC. Translating gives CASSSPKSRRNNGYTF.

V gene TRBV28 combines with J gene TRBJ2-7; TRBD1 agrees at 7 bases. Germline CDR1 reads MDHEN; CDR2 reads SYDVKM. The CDR3 has 15 residues. Losses at the gene ends were 2 bases for V and 5 bases for J; bases not matched to a gene: 9. The CDR3 loop reads CASSLRRQGVNEQYF. CDR3 DNA: TGTGCCAGCAGTTTAAGGCGGCAGGGGGTCAACGAGCAGTACTTC.

The chain links TRBV19 to TRBJ2-1; D may be TRBD2 (6 bases). Germline CDR1 is LNHDA and CDR2 is SQIVND (reference sequence). V was clipped by 5 bases and J by 7 bases, with 18 bases between them. The CDR3 runs to 15 residues. This CDR3 is CASSRRALRGNEQFF. CDR3 sequence (DNA): TGTGCCAGTAGTCGCCGGGCCCTCCGGGGGAATGAGCAGTTCTTC.

This clone was observed a handful of times. The rearrangement links TRBV4-1 to TRBJ2-7; 7 nucleotides match TRBD1. The CDR3 runs to 16 residues. The junction had 9 bases not matched to a gene; V was cut back by 3 bases and J by 1 base. Germline V gene data show CDR1 as MGHRA and CDR2 as YSYEKL. CDR3 nucleotides: TGCGCCAGCAGCCAGCTATTGGGGGACAGATCCTACGAGCAGTACTTC. Amino acid sequence: CASSQLLGDRSYEQYF.

The V and J genes are TRBV5-1 and TRBJ1-5; D is unclear. Germline CDR1 reads SGHRS; CDR2 reads YFSETQ. The CDR3 is 13 residues long. Trimming took off 0 bases at V and 1 base at J, with 2 bases between the two ends. CDR3 region: CASSLASNQPQHF. The CDR3 DNA reads TGCGCCAGCAGCTTGGCCAGCAATCAGCCCCAGCATTTT.

This chain connects TRBV6-6 to TRBJ2-1, with 7 bases fitting TRBD2. Germline values: CDR1 MNHNY, CDR2 SVGAGI (reference sequence). The CDR3 is made up of 14 amino acids. V shed 6 bases and J 2 bases; nucleotides not matched to a gene: 4. CDR3 amino acids: CASRASGTYNEQFF. DNA of the CDR3: TGTGCCAGCAGGGCTAGCGGAACCTACAATGAGCAGTTCTTC.

This sequence joins TRBV7-2 and TRBJ2-2, with 8 bases matching TRBD1. Germline assignment: CDR1 SGHTA and CDR2 FQGNSA. CDR3 length: 16 residues. The V segment lost 4 bases and the J segment 6 bases; nucleotides outside the gene matches: 10. CDR3 nucleotides: TGTGCCAGCAGCTATGCGAGTCAGGGGGCGTCCGGGGAGCTGTTTTTT. Protein product: CASSYASQGASGELFF.

The DNA of the CDR3 is TGTGCCAGCAGTGAAGTGGGGGGCGTTACAGATACGCAGTATTTT. Amino acids: CASSEVGGVTDTQYF. The rearrangement uses TRBV2 and TRBJ2-3; D possibly uses TRBD1 or TRBD2 (6 bases each). Germline values: CDR1 SNHLY, CDR2 FYNNEI. The V gene lost 1 base and the J gene lost 3 bases, with 11 bases spanning the gap. This CDR3 is built from 15 residues.

This chain connects TRBV5-5 to TRBJ1-2, with no clear D. Per the germline V gene, CDR1 is SGHKS and CDR2 is YYEKEE (reference sequence). The CDR3 consists of 13 residues. Trimming removed 0 bases at V and 4 bases at J, with 7 bases between. Here the CDR3 DNA reads TGTGCCAGCAGCTTGGTGGACGGCTATGGCTACACCTTC. It encodes CASSLVDGYGYTF.